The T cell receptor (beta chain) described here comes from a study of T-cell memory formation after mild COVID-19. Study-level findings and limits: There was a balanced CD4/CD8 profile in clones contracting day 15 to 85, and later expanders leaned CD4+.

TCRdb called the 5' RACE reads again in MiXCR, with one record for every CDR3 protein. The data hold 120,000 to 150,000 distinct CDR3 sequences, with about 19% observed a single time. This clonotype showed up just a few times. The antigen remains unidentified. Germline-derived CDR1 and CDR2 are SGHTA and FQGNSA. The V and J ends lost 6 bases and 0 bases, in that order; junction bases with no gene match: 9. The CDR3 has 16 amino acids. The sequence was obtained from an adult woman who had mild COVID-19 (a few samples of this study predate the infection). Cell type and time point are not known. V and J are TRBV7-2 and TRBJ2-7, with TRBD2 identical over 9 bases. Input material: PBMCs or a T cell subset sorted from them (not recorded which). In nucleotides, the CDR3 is TGTGCCAGCAGTTTCACGGGTAGCGGGGGCTCCTACGAGCAGTACTTC. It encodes CASSFTGSGGSYEQYF.